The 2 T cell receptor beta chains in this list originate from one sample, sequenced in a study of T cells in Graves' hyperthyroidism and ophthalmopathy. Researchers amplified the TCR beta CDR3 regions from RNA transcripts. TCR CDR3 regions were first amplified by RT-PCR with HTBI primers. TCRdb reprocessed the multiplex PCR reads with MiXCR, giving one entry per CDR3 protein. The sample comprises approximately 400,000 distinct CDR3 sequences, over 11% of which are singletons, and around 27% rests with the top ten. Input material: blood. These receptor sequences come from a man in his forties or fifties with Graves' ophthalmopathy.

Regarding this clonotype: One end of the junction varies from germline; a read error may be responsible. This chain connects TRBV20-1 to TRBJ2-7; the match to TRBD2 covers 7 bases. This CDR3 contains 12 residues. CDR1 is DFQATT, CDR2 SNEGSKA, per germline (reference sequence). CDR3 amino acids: CSVRSGAAEQYF. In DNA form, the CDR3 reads TGCAGTGTTAGAAGCGGGGCGGCCGAGCAGTACTTC.

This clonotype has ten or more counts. The chain's CDR3 is CSAPLAGLPSYEQYF. The CDR3 DNA sequence: TGCAGTGCCCCGCTAGCGGGACTCCCTTCCTACGAGCAGTACTTC. This chain uses TRBV20-1 with TRBJ2-7; 9 bases align to TRBD2. Trimming removed 6 bases from V and 1 base from J; junction bases left unmatched: 10. Germline V gene lookup returns CDR1 DFQATT and CDR2 SNEGSKA (reference sequence). This CDR3 region has 15 residues.